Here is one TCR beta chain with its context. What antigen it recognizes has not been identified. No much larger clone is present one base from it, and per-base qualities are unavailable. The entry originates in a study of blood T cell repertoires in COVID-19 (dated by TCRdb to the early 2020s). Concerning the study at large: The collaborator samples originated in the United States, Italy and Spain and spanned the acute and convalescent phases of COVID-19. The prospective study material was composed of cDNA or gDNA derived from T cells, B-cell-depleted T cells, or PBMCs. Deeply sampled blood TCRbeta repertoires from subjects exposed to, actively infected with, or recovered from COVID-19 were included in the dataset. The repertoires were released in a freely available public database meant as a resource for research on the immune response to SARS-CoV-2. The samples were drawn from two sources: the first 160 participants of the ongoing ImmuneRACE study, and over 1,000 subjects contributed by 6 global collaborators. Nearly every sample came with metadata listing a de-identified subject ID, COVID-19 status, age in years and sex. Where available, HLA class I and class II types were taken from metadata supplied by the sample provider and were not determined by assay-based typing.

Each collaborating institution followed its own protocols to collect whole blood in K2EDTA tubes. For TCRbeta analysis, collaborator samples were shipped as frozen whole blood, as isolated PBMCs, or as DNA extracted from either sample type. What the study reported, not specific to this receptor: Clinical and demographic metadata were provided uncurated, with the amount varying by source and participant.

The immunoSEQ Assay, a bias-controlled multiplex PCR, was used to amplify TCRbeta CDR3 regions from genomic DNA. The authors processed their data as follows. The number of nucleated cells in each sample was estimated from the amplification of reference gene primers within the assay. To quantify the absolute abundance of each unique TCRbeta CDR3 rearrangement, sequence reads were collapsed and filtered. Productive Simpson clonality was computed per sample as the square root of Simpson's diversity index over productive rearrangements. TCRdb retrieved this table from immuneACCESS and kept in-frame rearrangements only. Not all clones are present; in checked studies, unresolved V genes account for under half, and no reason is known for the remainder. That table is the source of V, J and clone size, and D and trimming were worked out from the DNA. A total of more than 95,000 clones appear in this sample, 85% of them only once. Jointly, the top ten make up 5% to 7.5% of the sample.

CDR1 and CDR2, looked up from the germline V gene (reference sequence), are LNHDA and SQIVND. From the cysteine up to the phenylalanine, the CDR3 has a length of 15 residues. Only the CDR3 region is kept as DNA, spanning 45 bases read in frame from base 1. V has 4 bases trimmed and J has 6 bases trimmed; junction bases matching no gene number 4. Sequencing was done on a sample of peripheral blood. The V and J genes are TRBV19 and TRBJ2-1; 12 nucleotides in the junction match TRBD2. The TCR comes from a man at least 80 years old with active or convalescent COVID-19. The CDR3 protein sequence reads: CASSTTSGRGNEQFF. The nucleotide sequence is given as TGTGCCAGTAGTACGACTAGCGGGAGAGGCAATGAGCAGTTCTTC.